Shown below are 24 T cell receptor beta chains from a single sample sequenced in a study of CD8+ T cells in alopecia areata. The authors extracted RNA and reverse transcribed it into cDNA as the sequencing template. Method: immunoSEQ multiplex PCR; TCRdb's copy keeps in-frame clones and lacks some. In total the sample includes 90,000 to 130,000 clones, none of them seen once. Sequenced sample: lesional skin. The receptor set was obtained from a C3H/HeJ mouse with alopecia areata. Strain haplotype at MHC: H2-k.

This clone was detected many times. The germline and genes are mouse ones. The read terminates 4 residues before the CDR3 end, so the remaining end is supplied by the germline J gene. The chain links TRBV13-3 to TRBJ2-7, with 8 bases fitting TRBD1. Germline lookup yields CDR1 NNHDY and CDR2 SYVADS. V dropped 5 bases and J dropped 3; count of bases not matched to a gene: 4. The CDR3 length is 13 residues. Incomplete CDR3 DNA: TGTGCCAGCAGCCACAGGGGGAGCTAT. This encodes CASSHRGSY. The complete CDR3 reads CASSHRGSYEQYF.

As to this clone: Each gene name is a mouse one. The CDR3 is cut off 4 residues early in the read; its end comes from the germline J gene. The chain links TRBV13-3 to TRBJ2-3; a possible D gene is TRBD1 (7 bases). The germline gives CDR1 NNHDY, CDR2 SYVADS. Trimming cost V 3 bases and J 0 bases, with 11 bases left between them. There are 15 residues in the CDR3. Partial CDR3 DNA: TGTGCCAGCAGTGTAGGGGGCAGGAGTGCAGAA. Translating it yields CASSVGGRSAE. The complete CDR3 sequence is CASSVGGRSAETLYF.

To note about this clone: Germline and genes: mouse. The read stops 4 residues short of the end of the CDR3; the missing end is completed from the germline J gene. V usage is TRBV13-1 and J usage is TRBJ2-5, with D perhaps matching TRBD2 (6 bases). The CDR3 length is 15 residues. Germline V gene sequence: CDR1 NSHNY, CDR2 SYGAGN. The CDR3 loop is CASSDAVGDGDTQYF. CDR3 DNA, as far as it was read: TGTGCCAGCAGTGATGCAGTGGGGGACGGGGAC.

Worth noting for this clone: Mouse germline and gene names are used. The read is 4 residues too short to cover the CDR3 end, so that end is filled in from the germline J gene. The gene calls are TRBV16 and TRBJ2-7; 9 nucleotides align to TRBD2. This CDR3 contains 14 residues. Per germline, CDR1 SGHSA and CDR2 FRNQAP. V trimming: 4 bases; J trimming: 3 bases; junction bases outside the gene matches: 4. The CDR3 DNA, read in part, is TGTGCAAGCAGCTATTTGGGGGGGCTCTAT. Amino acids: CASSYLGGLY. The full CDR3 protein is CASSYLGGLYEQYF.

This clone was detected a few times. Any gene name here is a mouse gene name. The DNA ends 4 residues before the CDR3 does, and the rest of the CDR3 is filled in from the germline J gene. The chain has TRBV19 and TRBJ2-3; 9 bases are shared with TRBD2. The CDR3 length is 14 residues. The germline gives CDR1 FNHDT, CDR2 SITEND (reference sequence). The chain's CDR3 is CASSMLWGGETLYF. The covered CDR3 bases are TGTGCCAGCAGTATGCTCTGGGGGGGAGAA.

This clone was seen only a few times. The listed genes are named as in mouse. The sequenced fragment ends 4 residues before the CDR3 boundary, so the rest is inferred from the germline J gene. This sequence joins TRBV13-3 and TRBJ2-5; D not resolved. Germline CDR1 and CDR2: NNHDY and SYVADS. This CDR3 is built from 11 residues. The CDR3 reads CASSAQDTQYF. The part of the CDR3 DNA that was read is TGTGCCAGCAGCGCACAGGAC.

About this clone: Gene names and germline refer to mouse. Read sequence stops 4 residues before the CDR3 end, and the germline J gene provides the missing end. The gene calls are TRBV19 and TRBJ2-1, with D maybe TRBD1 (6 bases). The CDR3 length is 15 residues. The germline CDR1 and CDR2 sequences are FNHDT and SITEND (reference sequence). The covered CDR3 bases are TGTGCCAGCAGTTTCCTCGACAGGACCGGGGCT. Translated, it gives CASSFLDRTGA. The CDR3, in full, reads CASSFLDRTGAEQFF.

Only a few counts were recorded for this clone. Gene names and germline refer to mouse. Read data end 4 residues before the CDR3 end; the end is taken from the germline J gene. The chain combines TRBV13-3 with TRBJ2-3, with a weak D call TRBD1 (6 bases). The ends were cut back, 4 bases at V and 3 bases at J, with 12 bases in the middle. CDR1 is NNHDY and CDR2 is SYVADS in the germline V gene. The CDR3 loop spans 14 amino acids. The DNA read from the CDR3 is TGTGCCAGCAGTCGAAGGGGGAACGCAGAA. It translates to CASSRRGNAE. The whole CDR3 protein is CASSRRGNAETLYF.

Turning to this clone: Germline and genes: mouse. From the germline J gene comes the end of the CDR3, since the read stops 4 residues before it. V usage is TRBV19 and J usage is TRBJ2-2; 7 bases align to TRBD2. V was pared by 1 base and J by 4 bases, with 4 bases of the junction left unmatched. CDR3 length: 15 residues. Germline V gene data show CDR1 as FNHDT and CDR2 as SITEND (reference sequence). The sequenced part of the CDR3 DNA is TGTGCCAGCAGTATACTGGGGGATGGCACCGGG. Translated, it gives CASSILGDGTG. The entire CDR3 is CASSILGDGTGQLYF.

Note on this clone: Gene names are the mouse ones. The read ends 4 residues before the CDR3 terminus; that terminus is restored from the germline J gene. This chain connects TRBV13-3 to TRBJ2-5; D possibly corresponds to TRBD2 (6 bases). From germline, CDR1 is NNHDY and CDR2 SYVADS. The CDR3 runs to 14 residues. The V gene lost 6 bases and the J gene lost 2 bases, with 13 bases spanning the gap. CDR3 amino acids: CASTPTGGQDTQYF. The DNA read from the CDR3 is TGTGCCAGCACTCCGACTGGAGGCCAAGAC.

This clone was picked up a small number of times. Mouse names are used for the genes. The read ends 4 residues shy of where the CDR3 ends; the end is completed using the germline J gene. The chain joins TRBV19 to TRBJ2-2; TRBD2 aligns across 14 bases. Looked up from germline, CDR1 is FNHDT and CDR2 is SITEND (reference sequence). V was pared by 5 bases and J by 6 bases, with 3 bases of the junction left unmatched. This CDR3 is 15 amino acids long. CDR3 protein: CASSRDWGGPGQLYF. The DNA read from the CDR3 is TGTGCCAGCAGCCGGGACTGGGGGGGCCCCGGG.

This clone has more than one count but fewer than ten. Genes here carry mouse names. The read gets to within 4 residues of the CDR3 end, and the germline J gene fills in the rest. V gene TRBV13-3 combines with J gene TRBJ2-1; TRBD2 agrees at 7 bases. The CDR3 loop spans 15 amino acids. CDR1 is NNHDY, CDR2 SYVADS, per germline. The V gene end was trimmed by 0 bases and the J gene end by 3 bases; junction bases not matched to a gene: 3. The CDR3 DNA, read in part, is TGTGCCAGCAGTGATGCTACTGGGGTCTATGCT. This encodes CASSDATGVYA. The entire CDR3 sequence reads CASSDATGVYAEQFF.

Comment on this clone: Genes and germline come from the mouse. The read ends 4 residues shy of where the CDR3 ends; the end is completed using the germline J gene. The chain carries TRBV1 and TRBJ2-3; 9 nucleotides agree with TRBD2. The CDR3 sequence is 15 residues long. Germline values: CDR1 NSQYPW, CDR2 LRSPGD (reference sequence). Trimming took 2 bases from V and 2 from J; bases not matched to a gene: 2. The DNA read from the CDR3 is TGCACCTGCAGTGCACTGGGGGGGTCTGCAGAA. It yields the protein CTCSALGGSAE. The entire CDR3 protein is CTCSALGGSAETLYF.

This clone was observed a handful of times. The listed genes are named as in mouse. The read ends 4 residues shy of where the CDR3 ends; the end is completed using the germline J gene. V gene TRBV1 combines with J gene TRBJ1-4; D gene uncertain. This CDR3 has 13 residues. CDR1 is NSQYPW and CDR2 is LRSPGD in the germline V gene (reference sequence). V was shortened by 2 bases and J by 5 bases, with 6 bases between the two germline ends. CDR3: CTCSASINERLFF. CDR3 DNA, as far as it was read: TGCACCTGCAGTGCATCAATAAACGAA. The full variable domain, rest sourced from reference TRBV1 and TRBJ1-4, is VTLLEQNPRWRLVPRGQAVNLRCILKNSQYPWMSWYQQDLQKQLQWLFTLRSPGDKEVKSLPGADYLATRVTDTELRLQVANMSQGRTLYCTCSASINERLFFGHGTKLSVL.

In the case of this clone: The germline and genes are mouse ones. The read finishes 4 residues shy of the CDR3 end, and the germline J gene is used to complete it. V and J are TRBV12-1 and TRBJ1-2; D not certain. This CDR3 is 12 amino acids long. The V gene's germline CDR1 is SGHSN and CDR2 HYEKVE. The V gene lost 3 bases and the J gene lost 1 base, with 5 bases spanning the gap. The DNA read from the CDR3 is TGTGCCAGCTCTACTCAAAACTCC. Translation gives CASSTQNS. The complete CDR3 protein is CASSTQNSDYTF. Full variable domain (remainder filled in from reference TRBV12-1 and TRBJ1-2): DSGVVQSPRHIIKEKGGRSVLTCIPISGHSNVVWYQQTLGKELKFLIQHYEKVERDKGFLPSRFSVQQFDDYHSEMNMSALELEDSAMYFCASSTQNSDYTFGSGTRLLVI.

This clone turned up a few times. Genes and germline come from the mouse. The CDR3 goes on 4 residues after the read ends, and that part is filled in from the germline J gene. The chain is built from TRBV1 and TRBJ2-5; 9 bases are a match to TRBD2. Germline CDR1 and CDR2: NSQYPW and LRSPGD (reference sequence). The CDR3 is 15 residues long. The V gene end was trimmed by 4 bases and the J gene end by 2 bases; junction bases not matched to a gene: 4. The CDR3 region is CTCSGGGALQDTQYF. The CDR3 bases that were read are TGCACCTGCAGTGGTGGGGGGGCCCTCCAAGAC.

This clone was counted between two and nine times. All gene names here are mouse names. Coverage ceases 4 residues before the CDR3 finishes, and the germline J gene fills in the end. The gene calls are TRBV13-3 and TRBJ2-7; 10 bases agree with TRBD2. Germline assignment: CDR1 NNHDY and CDR2 SYVADS. V shed 2 bases, J shed 1 base, and the junction held 6 bases outside the gene matches. The CDR3 length is 16 residues. The part of the CDR3 DNA that was read is TGTGCCAGCAGTGACTGGGGGGGCTGGGGTTCCTAT. This encodes CASSDWGGWGSY. In full, the CDR3 reads CASSDWGGWGSYEQYF.

This clone was seen more than once but under ten times. TCRdb's protein does not match the DNA translation at residue 13; the protein provided is translated from the DNA. Gene names are the mouse ones. The read terminates 3 residues before the CDR3 end, so the remaining end is supplied by the germline J gene. The chain couples TRBV12-2 to TRBJ1-3; TRBD1 matches at 8 bases. V trimming: 7 bases; J trimming: 0 bases; junction bases outside the gene matches: 10. This CDR3 has 16 amino acids. The germline V gene encodes CDR1 SGHLS and CDR2 HYDKME. The part of the CDR3 DNA that was read is TGTGCCAGAGGGACAGGAGGGATTTTTTCTGGAAATACG. Translating it yields CARGTGGIFSGNT. The full CDR3 sequence reads CARGTGGIFSGNTLYF.

This clone was counted between two and nine times. Germline and genes: mouse. Sequencing ends 4 residues short of the CDR3 end; the germline J gene provides the rest. The V call is TRBV13-1, the J call TRBJ2-1, with 9 bases matching TRBD2. The CDR3 runs to 16 residues. Germline lookup yields CDR1 NSHNY and CDR2 SYGAGN. The V gene end was trimmed by 0 bases and the J gene end by 4 bases; junction bases not matched to a gene: 5. The sequenced part of the CDR3 DNA is TGTGCCAGCAGTGATGTTCTGGGGGGGTCGTATGCT. This gives the protein CASSDVLGGSYA. From start to end, the CDR3 is CASSDVLGGSYAEQFF.

This clone was found many times. Gene labels here are mouse ones. The read finishes 4 residues shy of the CDR3 end, and the germline J gene is used to complete it. The chain has TRBV13-3 and TRBJ2-7, with a weak D call TRBD1 (5 bases). Per the germline V gene, CDR1 is NNHDY and CDR2 is SYVADS. The CDR3 runs to 11 residues. Here the CDR3 reads CASKGVYEQYF. The DNA read from the CDR3 is TGTGCCAGCAAAGGGGTTTAT.

This clone was picked up many times. Any gene name here is a mouse gene name. Read coverage stops 4 residues before the CDR3 terminus; the germline J gene supplies the remainder. V and J are TRBV13-3 and TRBJ2-1, with D maybe TRBD1 (6 bases). Germline V gene data show CDR1 as NNHDY and CDR2 as SYVADS. This CDR3 contains 13 residues. CDR3 bases read: TGTGCCAGCAGTACAGGGAGGGGGGCT. Translated, it gives CASSTGRGA. The entire CDR3 reads CASSTGRGAEQFF.

A remark on this clone: Gene names are the mouse ones. The CDR3 goes on 4 residues after the read ends, and that part is filled in from the germline J gene. The gene calls are TRBV29 and TRBJ2-7, with 11 bases that match TRBD2. Germline V gene lookup returns CDR1 MSHET and CDR2 SYDVDS. This CDR3 spans 14 amino acids. The ends lost 6 bases at V and 3 bases at J; junction bases unmatched: 4. The CDR3 spells CASRGLGELYEQYF. The CDR3 bases that were read are TGTGCTAGCAGGGGACTGGGGGAACTCTAT. The full variable domain, its missing parts supplied by reference TRBV29 and TRBJ2-7, is DMKVTQMPRYLIKRMGENVLLECGQDMSHETMYWYRQDPGLGLQLIYISYDVDSNSEGDIPKGYRVSRKKREHFSLILDSAKTNQTSVYFCASRGLGELYEQYFGPGTRLTVL.

This clone was seen repeatedly, ten times or more. At residue 11, the translated DNA and the protein in TCRdb do not agree; the protein given here is derived from the DNA. Gene names refer to mouse genes. The read ends 3 residues before the CDR3 terminus; that terminus is restored from the germline J gene. The chain couples TRBV13-3 to TRBJ1-6; 10 bases align to TRBD1. TRBJ1-6 is treated as an ORF (open reading frame) with a function not yet certain. Germline CDR1 and CDR2: NNHDY and SYVADS. V lost 9 bases, J lost 7 bases, and 7 bases stayed unmatched. The CDR3 covers 14 residues. Incomplete CDR3 DNA: TGTGCCATCCCGACAGGGGGCGAGAATTCGCCC. It codes for CAIPTGGENSP. The full CDR3 protein reads CAIPTGGENSPLYF.

This clone was seen more than once but under ten times. These gene names are mouse names. The observed sequence ends 4 residues before the CDR3 terminus, with the missing tail filled in from the germline J gene. The chain combines TRBV17 with TRBJ1-1; the D gene is possibly TRBD1 (5 bases). From germline, CDR1 is MNHDT and CDR2 YYDKIL. V dropped 0 bases and J dropped 0 bases, with 8 bases sitting between them. This CDR3 region has 15 residues. The CDR3 DNA, read in part, is TGTGCTAGCAGTAGAGATGGACACGCAAACACA. Translation: CASSRDGHANT. The whole CDR3 reads CASSRDGHANTEVFF.